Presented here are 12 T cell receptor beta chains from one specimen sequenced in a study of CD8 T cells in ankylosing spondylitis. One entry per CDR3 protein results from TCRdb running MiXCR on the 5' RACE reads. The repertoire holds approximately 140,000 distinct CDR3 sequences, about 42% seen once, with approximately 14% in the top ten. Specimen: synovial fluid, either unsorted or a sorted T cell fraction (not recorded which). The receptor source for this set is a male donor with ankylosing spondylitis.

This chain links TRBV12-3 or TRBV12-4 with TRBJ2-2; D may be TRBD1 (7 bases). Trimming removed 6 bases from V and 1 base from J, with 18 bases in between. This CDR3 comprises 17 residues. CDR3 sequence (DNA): TGTGCCAGCAGCCCCCGGGCGGGACAGAAGAACACCGGGGAGCTGTTTTTT. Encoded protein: CASSPRAGQKNTGELFF.

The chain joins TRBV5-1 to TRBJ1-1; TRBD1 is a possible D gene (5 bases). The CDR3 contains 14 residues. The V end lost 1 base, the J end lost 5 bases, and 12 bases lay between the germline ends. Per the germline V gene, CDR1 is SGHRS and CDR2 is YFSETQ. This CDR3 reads CASSLSGQGTEAFF. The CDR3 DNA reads TGCGCCAGCAGCTTGTCGGGCCAGGGAACTGAAGCTTTCTTT.

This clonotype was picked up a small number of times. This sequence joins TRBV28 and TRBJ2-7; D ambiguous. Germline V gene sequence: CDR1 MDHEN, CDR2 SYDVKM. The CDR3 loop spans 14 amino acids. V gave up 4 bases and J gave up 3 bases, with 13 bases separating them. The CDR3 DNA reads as TGTGCCAGCAGTTCTTACATGGACCTCTACGAGCAGTACTTC. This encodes CASSSYMDLYEQYF.

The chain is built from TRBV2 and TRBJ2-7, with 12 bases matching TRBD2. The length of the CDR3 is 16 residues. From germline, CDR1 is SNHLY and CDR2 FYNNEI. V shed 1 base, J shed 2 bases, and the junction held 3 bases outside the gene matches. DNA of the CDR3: TGTGCCAGCAGTGAAGGGCGACTAGCGGGAGCCTACGAGCAGTACTTC. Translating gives CASSEGRLAGAYEQYF.

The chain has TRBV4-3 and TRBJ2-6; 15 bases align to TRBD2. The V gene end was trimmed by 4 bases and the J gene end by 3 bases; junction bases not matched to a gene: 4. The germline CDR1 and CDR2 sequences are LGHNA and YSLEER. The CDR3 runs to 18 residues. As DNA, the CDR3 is TGCGCCAGCAGCCTGGGACTAGCGGGAGGAATTGGGGCCAACGTCCTGACTTTC. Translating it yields CASSLGLAGGIGANVLTF.

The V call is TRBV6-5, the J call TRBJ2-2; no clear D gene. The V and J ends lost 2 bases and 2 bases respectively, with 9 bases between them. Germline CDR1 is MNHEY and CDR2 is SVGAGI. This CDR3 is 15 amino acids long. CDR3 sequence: CASSYHGPNTGELFF. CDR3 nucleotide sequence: TGTGCCAGCAGTTACCACGGGCCTAACACCGGGGAGCTGTTTTTT.

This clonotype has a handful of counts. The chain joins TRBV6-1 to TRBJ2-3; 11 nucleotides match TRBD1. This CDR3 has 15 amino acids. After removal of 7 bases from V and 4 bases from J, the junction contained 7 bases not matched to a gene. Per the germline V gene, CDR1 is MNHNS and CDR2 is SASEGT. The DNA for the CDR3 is TGTGCCAGCACCCCCGGGACAGGGGGGCCAGATACGCAGTATTTT. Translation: CASTPGTGGPDTQYF.

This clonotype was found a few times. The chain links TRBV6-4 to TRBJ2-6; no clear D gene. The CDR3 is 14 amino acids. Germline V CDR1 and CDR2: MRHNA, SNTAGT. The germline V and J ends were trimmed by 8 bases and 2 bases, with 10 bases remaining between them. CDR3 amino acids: CASAGSAGANVLTF. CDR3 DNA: TGTGCCAGCGCAGGATCCGCTGGGGCCAACGTCCTGACTTTC.

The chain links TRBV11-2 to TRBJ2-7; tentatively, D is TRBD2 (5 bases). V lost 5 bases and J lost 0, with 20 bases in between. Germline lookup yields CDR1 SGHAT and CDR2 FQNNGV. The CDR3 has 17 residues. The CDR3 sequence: CASSTRLRDYSSYEQYF. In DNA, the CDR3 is TGTGCCAGCAGCACCCGCCTCCGGGATTACAGCTCCTACGAGCAGTACTTC.

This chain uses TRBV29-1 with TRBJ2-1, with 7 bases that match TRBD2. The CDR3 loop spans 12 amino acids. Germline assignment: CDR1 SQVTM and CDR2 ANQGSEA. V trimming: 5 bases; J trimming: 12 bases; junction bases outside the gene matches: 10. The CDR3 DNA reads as TGCAGCGTTCTCTGGCGACCGGGAGGGCAGTTCTTC. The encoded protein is CSVLWRPGGQFF.

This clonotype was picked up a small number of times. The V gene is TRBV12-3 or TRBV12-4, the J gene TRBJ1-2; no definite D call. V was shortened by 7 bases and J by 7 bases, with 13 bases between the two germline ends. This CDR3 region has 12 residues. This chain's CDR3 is CASTPGSGGYTF. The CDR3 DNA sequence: TGTGCCAGCACCCCCGGGAGCGGTGGCTACACCTTC.

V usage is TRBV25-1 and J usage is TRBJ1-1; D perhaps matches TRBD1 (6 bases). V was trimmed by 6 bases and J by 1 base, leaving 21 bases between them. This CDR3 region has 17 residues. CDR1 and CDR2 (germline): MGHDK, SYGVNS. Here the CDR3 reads CASSSPELGGQNTEAFF. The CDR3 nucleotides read TGTGCCAGCAGCTCCCCTGAATTAGGGGGGCAGAACACTGAAGCTTTCTTT.